This T cell receptor (beta chain) was captured in a study of T cell responses to AZD1222 COVID-19 vaccine. The protocol was immunoSEQ multiplex PCR, while the TCRdb copy is restricted to in-frame clones and leaves out a portion. This table has 120,000 or so clones, around 90% appearing once. Study observations and caveats: Vaccine-associated CD4 TCRs ranged over spike, dominating at 160-218 and 743-854. Spike-specific TCRs gained breadth and depth after people received two AZD1222 doses. Donor demographics were predominantly white British with a female majority; clonal diversity may be underestimated.

Losses at the gene ends were 5 bases for V and 5 bases for J; bases not matched to a gene: 6. The CDR3 loop spans 13 amino acids. The V gene's germline CDR1 is SGHRS and CDR2 YFSETQ. This clone was found once. Its matching antigen is unknown. The specimen comprised peripheral blood, sampled 28 days after the second AZD1222 dose. This sequence was found in an adult who received the AZD1222 COVID-19 vaccine. The J gene is TRBJ2-5, the V gene TRBV5-1; TRBD1 matches at 7 bases. The CDR3 loop reads CASRLEGAETQYF. As DNA, the CDR3 is TGCGCCAGCAGGTTAGAGGGGGCGGAGACCCAGTACTTC.